This T cell receptor beta chain was sequenced in a study of response to subunit inactivated influenza vaccine. This clonotype occurred a few times. The V segment lost 3 bases and the J segment 13 bases; nucleotides outside the gene matches: 12. From germline, CDR1 is LGHDT and CDR2 YNNKEL (reference sequence). This CDR3 has 13 residues. MiXCR, applied by TCRdb to the RT-PCR reads, yields one record per CDR3 protein. The profile shows about 780,000 distinct CDR3 sequences, about 18% of them singletons. The input for sequencing was PBMCs from blood, taken about 5 days after vaccination. V is TRBV3-1 and J is TRBJ2-7; 7 nucleotides align to TRBD1. The clonotype comes from a man aged 50 or older who received an inactivated influenza vaccine. CDR3 DNA sequence: TGTGCCAGCAGCCAGAGACAGGGATCTTCAATCTACTTC. This codes for CASSQRQGSSIYF.